The rows below give T cell receptor beta chains drawn from one sample of a study of CD8+ T cells in alopecia areata. The method was immunoSEQ multiplex PCR; TCRdb's version includes in-frame clones alone and lacks a portion of them. The sample has roughly 250,000 clones, about 60% seen once. Sample: CD4+ T cells sorted from blood, taken around week 54, from a patient treated with tofacitinib. The source of these receptors is a human donor with alopecia areata. Each CDR3 is given with its conserved first and last residue. The order of the fields is V gene, J gene, clone size, D gene, CDR3 protein, CDR3 DNA. The D gene is left open where the match is weak. Expanded clones are given a class, and other clones once, few, many or no size at all.

v_gene: TRBV6-5
j_gene: TRBJ2-7
abundance: .
d_gene: .
CDR3aa: CASTRTDSYEQYF
CDR3nt: TGTGCCAGCACCAGGACAGACTCCTACGAGCAGTACTTC

v_gene: TRBV29-1
j_gene: TRBJ2-3
abundance: .
d_gene: TRBD2
CDR3aa: CSGLSPQAGGARTDTQYF
CDR3nt: TGCAGCGGGTTGAGTCCCCAAGCGGGGGGGGCCCGCACAGATACGCAGTATTTT

v_gene: TRBV15
j_gene: TRBJ2-1
abundance: .
d_gene: .
CDR3aa: CATSRDEVIEQFF
CDR3nt: TGTGCCACCAGCAGAGACGAGGTGATAGAGCAGTTCTTC

v_gene: TRBV5-1
j_gene: TRBJ2-7
abundance: .
d_gene: TRBD1
CDR3aa: CASSDLADRAYEQYF
CDR3nt: TGCGCCAGCAGCGATCTCGCGGACAGGGCCTACGAGCAGTACTTC

v_gene: TRBV30
j_gene: TRBJ2-5
abundance: .
d_gene: .
CDR3aa: CAWSVLSETQYF
CDR3nt: TGTGCCTGGAGTGTACTTTCGGAGACCCAGTACTTC

v_gene: TRBV29-1
j_gene: TRBJ1-4
abundance: .
d_gene: .
CDR3aa: CSVELPNEKLFF
CDR3nt: TGCAGCGTTGAATTGCCTAATGAAAAACTGTTTTTT

v_gene: TRBV18
j_gene: TRBJ1-1
abundance: few
d_gene: .
CDR3aa: CASSLEGGTEAFF
CDR3nt: TGTGCCAGCTCCTTGGAGGGAGGCACTGAAGCTTTCTTT

v_gene: TRBV4-1
j_gene: TRBJ2-1
abundance: .
d_gene: .
CDR3aa: CASSQNRKQFF
CDR3nt: TGCGCCAGCAGCCAAAACAGGAAGCAGTTCTTC

v_gene: TRBV9
j_gene: TRBJ1-5
abundance: .
d_gene: TRBD1
CDR3aa: CASSPTGLNQPQHF
CDR3nt: TGTGCCAGCAGCCCGACAGGGCTAAATCAGCCCCAGCATTTT

v_gene: TRBV29-1
j_gene: TRBJ1-2
abundance: .
d_gene: TRBD1
CDR3aa: CSVVAGGVEGYTF
CDR3nt: TGCAGCGTTGTAGCAGGGGGCGTGGAGGGCTACACCTTC

v_gene: TRBV7-9
j_gene: TRBJ1-6
abundance: .
d_gene: TRBD1
CDR3aa: CASSQDRSSYNSPLHF
CDR3nt: TGTGCCAGCAGCCAGGACAGGAGCTCCTATAATTCACCCCTCCACTTT

v_gene: TRBV6-5
j_gene: TRBJ1-5
abundance: .
d_gene: .
CDR3aa: CASSYGRNQPQHF
CDR3nt: TGTGCCAGCAGTTACGGCCGTAATCAGCCCCAGCATTTT

v_gene: TRBV5-6
j_gene: TRBJ1-2
abundance: .
d_gene: .
CDR3aa: CASSFVRSYGYTF
CDR3nt: TGTGCCAGCAGCTTCGTGCGGTCATATGGCTACACCTTC

v_gene: TRBV5-1
j_gene: TRBJ2-2
abundance: .
d_gene: TRBD1
CDR3aa: CASVTGANTGELFF
CDR3nt: TGCGCCAGCGTGACAGGGGCGAACACCGGGGAGCTGTTTTTT

v_gene: TRBV7-8
j_gene: TRBJ2-1
abundance: .
d_gene: TRBD2
CDR3aa: CASSLHGLAASSYNEQFF
CDR3nt: TGTGCCAGCAGCTTGCACGGACTAGCGGCGAGCTCCTACAATGAGCAGTTCTTC

v_gene: TRBV5-4
j_gene: TRBJ2-7
abundance: .
d_gene: .
CDR3aa: CASSDGRGFYEQYF
CDR3nt: TGTGCCAGCTCCGACGGTCGGGGATTCTACGAGCAGTACTTC

v_gene: TRBV30
j_gene: TRBJ1-4
abundance: once
d_gene: .
CDR3aa: CAWSTGMLGNEKLFF
CDR3nt: TGTGCCTGGAGTACAGGGATGCTGGGTAATGAAAAACTGTTTTTT

v_gene: TRBV29-1
j_gene: TRBJ2-1
abundance: once
d_gene: TRBD2
CDR3aa: CSVVGGGVYNEQFF
CDR3nt: TGCAGCGTTGTTGGGGGGGGTGTTTACAATGAGCAGTTCTTC